These 27 T cell receptor beta chains were all obtained from the same sample, sequenced in a study of T cell repertoires in cytomegalovirus infection. TCRdb ran MiXCR on the reads and lists one entry per CDR3 protein. This table holds about 320,000 distinct CDR3 sequences, around a tenth found once. Sample: PBMCs. The receptors were sampled from a human donor in good health (CMV status not recorded). Some clones in this sample may be carry-over from other donors' samples.

Comments on this clonotype: One end of the junction varies from germline; a read error may be responsible. The chain has TRBV14 and TRBJ1-4, with a tentative D call TRBD1 (6 bases). CDR3 length equals 9 residues. The germline gives CDR1 SGHDN, CDR2 FVKESK. CDR3 sequence reads: CAQTDRRIF. For the CDR3, the DNA is TGTGCCCAGACGGACAGAAGAATTTTT.

CDR3 region: CASRTGPGPLHF. The CDR3 DNA sequence: TGTGCCAGCAGGACAGGGCCTGGACCCCTCCACTTT. The chain employs TRBV6-5 and TRBJ1-6, with 7 bases aligning to TRBD1. The CDR3 totals 12 residues. J was trimmed by 12 bases and V by 6 bases; bases with no gene match: 5. Germline V CDR1 and CDR2: MNHEY, SVGAGI.

The chain carries TRBV6-2 or TRBV6-3 and TRBJ2-5; D may be TRBD2 (6 bases). The CDR3 is 16 residues long. V dropped 5 bases and J dropped 4 bases, with 20 bases sitting between them. Germline V lookup: CDR1 MNHEY, CDR2 SVGEGT. This CDR3 is CASSQGSWGGGETQYF. The CDR3 bases are TGTGCCAGCAGTCAAGGTAGCTGGGGAGGCGGAGAGACCCAGTACTTC.

A few counts support this clonotype. The genes are TRBV12-3 or TRBV12-4 and TRBJ2-5; D may match TRBD1 or TRBD2 (5 bases each). Between the trimmed V and J ends, which lost 5 bases and 14 bases, there was a span of 18 bases. CDR3 length: 12 residues. CDR3 DNA: TGTGCCAGCAGTCTACGGGACCGTCGAGTCTACTTC. This codes for CASSLRDRRVYF.

This clonotype was counted a few times. This chain joins TRBV6-2 or TRBV6-3 and TRBJ1-1; D is ambiguous. Trimming took 6 bases from V and 0 from J, leaving 5 bases between them. Germline V gene data show CDR1 as MNHEY and CDR2 as SVGEGT. This CDR3 has 12 amino acids. The CDR3 DNA sequence: TGTGCCAGCAGACGACTGAACACTGAAGCTTTCTTT. Its translation is CASRRLNTEAFF.

The sample holds many counts of this clonotype. The V and J genes are TRBV7-2 and TRBJ2-7; D uncertain. V was trimmed by 1 base and J by 5 bases, leaving 3 bases between them. The CDR3 is 11 residues long. Germline CDR1 SGHTA, CDR2 FQGNSA. CDR3 in DNA: TGTGCCAGCAGCTTAGAGGACGAGCAGTACTTC. It yields the protein CASSLEDEQYF.

V and J are TRBV2 and TRBJ2-7; D possibly corresponds to TRBD2 (5 bases). The germline CDR1 and CDR2 sequences are SNHLY and FYNNEI. This CDR3 spans 15 amino acids. V dropped 1 base and J dropped 6 bases, with 16 bases sitting between them. The CDR3: CASSEVRGQTGEQYF. In DNA, the CDR3 is TGTGCCAGCAGTGAAGTCCGCGGGCAGACCGGCGAGCAGTACTTC.

This clonotype was counted ten times or more. This chain joins TRBV7-2 and TRBJ2-1; the D is unclear. Germline CDR1 and CDR2: SGHTA and FQGNSA. The CDR3 runs 15 residues. V lost 5 bases and J lost 2, with 13 bases in between. The CDR3 DNA reads TGTGCCAGCAGCCCCGTTCGAAATACCTACAATGAGCAGTTCTTC. It specifies CASSPVRNTYNEQFF. The variable domain in full, completed from reference TRBV7-2 and TRBJ2-1, reads GAGVSQSPSNKVTEKGKDVELRCDPISGHTALYWYRQSLGQGLEFLIYFQGNSAPDKSGLPSDRFSAERTGGSVSTLTIQRTQQEDSAVYLCASSPVRNTYNEQFFGPGTRLTVL.

This clonotype was seen more than once but under ten times. The rearrangement links TRBV19 to TRBJ2-7; D may be TRBD2 (5 bases). Germline V gene data show CDR1 as LNHDA and CDR2 as SQIVND (reference sequence). The CDR3 runs to 15 residues. V was trimmed by 5 bases and J by 2 bases, leaving 16 bases between them. CDR3 in DNA: TGTGCCAGTAGTGGGCCGGGGTCCACAACCTACGAGCAGTACTTC. Protein: CASSGPGSTTYEQYF.

Only a few counts were recorded for this clonotype. This sequence joins TRBV20-1 and TRBJ1-1; D is possibly TRBD1 (6 bases). The germline CDR1 and CDR2 sequences are DFQATT and SNEGSKA (reference sequence). CDR3 length: 16 amino acids. Trimming took 0 bases from V and 0 from J, leaving 14 bases between them. The CDR3 is CSARDPSGVVNTEAFF. The CDR3 nucleotides are TGCAGTGCTAGAGATCCCTCAGGGGTGGTGAACACTGAAGCTTTCTTT.

This clonotype occurred many times. V and J are TRBV28 and TRBJ1-4; no definite D call. The germline gives CDR1 MDHEN, CDR2 SYDVKM. The ends were cut back, 2 bases at V and 8 bases at J, with 15 bases in the middle. The CDR3 loop spans 15 amino acids. The CDR3 bases are TGTGCCAGCAGTTTAGCAGGCGCGGGTGGGGAAAAACTGTTTTTT. It encodes CASSLAGAGGEKLFF.

This clonotype has at least ten counts. This chain joins TRBV7-2 and TRBJ2-7; TRBD2 matches at 9 bases. This CDR3 region has 15 residues. Germline V gives CDR1 SGHTA, CDR2 FQGNSA. Germline trimming cut 2 bases from V and 6 bases from J; bases unmatched to any gene: 8. Here the CDR3 DNA reads TGTGCCAGCAGCTTATCTCTGAGTAGCGGGAGCGAGCAGTACTTC. It is translated as CASSLSLSSGSEQYF.

This clonotype was observed at least ten times. One end of the junction fails to match germline, which may point to a read error. This chain joins TRBV27 and TRBJ2-3; 8 nucleotides agree with TRBD1. Germline V lookup: CDR1 MNHEY, CDR2 SMNVEV (reference sequence). There are 16 residues in the CDR3. The CDR3 is CASSSPGQVNKHTLNF. In nucleotides, the CDR3 is TGTGCCAGCAGTTCCCCGGGACAGGTTAATAAACATACGCTGAATTTT.

This clonotype appeared a few times. CDR3 bases: TGTGCCAGCAGCTTCGGGGGGATGGGGGAGACCCAGTACTTC. This gives the protein CASSFGGMGETQYF. The chain recombines TRBV7-2 with TRBJ2-5, with TRBD2 matching over 7 bases. Per germline, CDR1 SGHTA and CDR2 FQGNSA. The ends lost 3 bases at V and 5 bases at J; junction bases unmatched: 6. The CDR3 sequence is 14 residues long.

In this sample, this clonotype turned up many times. This sequence joins TRBV7-2 and TRBJ1-5; D possibly corresponds to TRBD1 (5 bases). The CDR3 is 13 residues long. Trimming cost V 6 bases and J 0 bases, with 6 bases left between them. Germline V gene sequence: CDR1 SGHTA, CDR2 FQGNSA. The CDR3 DNA follows: TGTGCCAGCAGGGGGACTAGCAATCAGCCCCAGCATTTT. Its translation is CASRGTSNQPQHF.

The chain carries TRBV7-8 and TRBJ2-5; D remains unclear. The CDR3 runs 14 residues. V was pared by 5 bases and J by 1 base, with 11 bases between. Germline assignment: CDR1 SGHVS and CDR2 FQNEAQ. The CDR3 reads CASSRAGGQETQYF. Here the CDR3 DNA reads TGTGCCAGCAGCCGCGCAGGTGGCCAAGAGACCCAGTACTTC. The complete variable domain, with remaining parts taken from reference TRBV7-8 and TRBJ2-5, reads GAGVSQSPRYKVAKRGQDVALRCDPISGHVSLFWYQQALGQGPEFLTYFQNEAQLDKSGLPSDRFFAERPEGSVSTLKIQRTQQEDSAVYLCASSRAGGQETQYFGPGTRLLVL.

This clonotype showed up many times. The genes are TRBV7-2 and TRBJ1-1, with D possibly TRBD1 on 5 matching bases. Deletions cut 4 bases from V and 3 bases from J, with 9 bases between. The CDR3 has 13 residues. Germline loops: CDR1 SGHTA, CDR2 FQGNSA. In DNA form, the CDR3 reads TGTGCCAGCAGCTGGCAGGGATACACTGAAGCTTTCTTT. It translates to CASSWQGYTEAFF.

This clonotype was found many times. This rearrangement joins TRBV4-3 to TRBJ2-5, with 7 nucleotides matching TRBD2. Germline CDR1 LGHNA, CDR2 YSLEER. V trimming: 1 base; J trimming: 5 bases; junction bases outside the gene matches: 7. The CDR3 loop spans 15 amino acids. The CDR3: CASSQAGGLWETQYF. The CDR3 nucleotides read TGCGCCAGCAGCCAAGCGGGGGGTTTATGGGAGACCCAGTACTTC.

This clonotype occurred many times. The gene calls are TRBV7-2 and TRBJ2-1; 7 bases are shared with TRBD2. Germline V lookup: CDR1 SGHTA, CDR2 FQGNSA. This CDR3 comprises 14 residues. J gave up 10 bases and V 3 bases, and 9 bases lay outside the gene matches. For the CDR3, the DNA is TGTGCCAGCAGCTTGGCGGGAGATTCCCGAGAGCAGTTCTTC. It encodes CASSLAGDSREQFF.

The chain couples TRBV12-5 to TRBJ1-1; 7 nucleotides line up with TRBD1. The V and J ends lost 6 bases and 6 bases, in that order; junction bases with no gene match: 4. The CDR3 is 12 amino acids. The germline V gene has CDR1 LGHNT and CDR2 FRNRAP. CDR3 protein: CASGLTGAEAFF. CDR3 in DNA: TGTGCTAGTGGCCTCACAGGGGCTGAAGCTTTCTTT.

This clonotype has more than one count but fewer than ten. This chain uses TRBV7-9 with TRBJ2-2; no clear D. This CDR3 has 14 amino acids. Trimming removed 11 bases from V and 6 bases from J, with 19 bases in between. The V gene's germline CDR1 is SEHNR and CDR2 FQNEAQ (reference sequence). The CDR3 here is CAVTGLLLPGELFF. The DNA for the CDR3 is TGTGCCGTAACTGGGTTACTACTGCCCGGGGAGCTGTTTTTT.

The J gene is TRBJ1-2, the V gene TRBV10-3; no firm D call. CDR3 length equals 12 residues. Per the germline V gene, CDR1 is ENHRY and CDR2 is SYGVKD. V was clipped by 4 bases and J by 5 bases, with 8 bases between them. The CDR3 nucleotides read TGTGCCATCAGTGCCAGGATTTATGGCTACACCTTC. This encodes CAISARIYGYTF.

This clonotype appeared many times. V usage is TRBV7-2 and J usage is TRBJ1-1; D gene uncertain. The CDR3 totals 15 residues. Germline V gene data show CDR1 as SGHTA and CDR2 as FQGNSA. Trimming removed 5 bases at V and 2 bases at J, with 15 bases between. The CDR3 region has the DNA TGTGCCAGCAGCCCCCATATCCTATCCAACACTGAAGCTTTCTTT. Protein product: CASSPHILSNTEAFF.

The chain has TRBV27 and TRBJ2-1; 12 bases line up with TRBD2. The V and J ends lost 4 bases and 8 bases, in that order; junction bases with no gene match: 6. Looked up from germline, CDR1 is MNHEY and CDR2 is SMNVEV (reference sequence). The CDR3 is made up of 15 amino acids. For the CDR3, the DNA is TGTGCCAGCAGTTCCTCTAGCGGGGGGGAACATGAGCAGTTCTTC. Encoded protein: CASSSSSGGEHEQFF.

At least ten counts were recorded for this clonotype. The genes are TRBV7-2 and TRBJ2-1, with a weak D call TRBD2 (5 bases). The ends were cut back, 0 bases at V and 0 bases at J, with 9 bases in the middle. The germline V gene has CDR1 SGHTA and CDR2 FQGNSA. The CDR3 is 16 amino acids. This CDR3 reads CASSLAIGSSYNEQFF. The CDR3 DNA is TGTGCCAGCAGCTTAGCAATTGGGAGCTCCTACAATGAGCAGTTCTTC.

This clonotype was observed at least ten times. This chain's CDR3 is CASSLQGQDPTDTQYF. The CDR3 coding sequence is TGTGCCAGCAGCTTACAAGGACAGGATCCTACAGATACGCAGTATTTT. J is TRBJ2-3 and V is TRBV11-2; TRBD1 aligns across 7 bases. J was trimmed by 3 bases and V by 2 bases; bases with no gene match: 8. The V gene's germline CDR1 is SGHAT and CDR2 FQNNGV. The CDR3 runs to 16 residues.

The genes are TRBV20-1 and TRBJ2-1, with 9 bases matching TRBD2. Germline V gene sequence: CDR1 DFQATT, CDR2 SNEGSKA (reference sequence). CDR3 size: 16 residues. V shed 5 bases, J shed 6 bases, and the junction held 14 bases outside the gene matches. The CDR3 bases are TGCAGTGCTTCACACATGATTAGCGGGAGACCCAATGAGCAGTTCTTC. This sequence encodes CSASHMISGRPNEQFF.